Below, 19 T cell receptor beta chains from the same sample are listed, as sequenced in a study of Ad26.COV2.S vaccination and SARS-CoV-2 variants. Treatment specified: around 19 received Ad26.COV2.S at low or high dose, single or two shots; 5 received placebo; per-sample allocation not given. At day 63 after the first vaccine or placebo injection, samples were drawn. Here immunoSEQ multiplex PCR was the method, and the copy in TCRdb shows in-frame clones only, minus some. This sample has more than 300,000 clones, with 85% to 90% found just once. Specimen: peripheral blood, collected in a trial of Ad26.COV2.S vaccine versus placebo. The receptors shown here come from a person aged 18-60 years who received the Ad26.COV2.S COVID-19 vaccine or a placebo.

A note on this clone: This specimen includes other DNA sequences encoding the same CDR3. The chain has TRBV7-2 and TRBJ1-5, with a possible D match to TRBD1 (5 bases). Germline assignment: CDR1 SGHTA and CDR2 FQGNSA. Trimming shortened V by 0 bases and J by 2 bases, and 5 bases separated the two germline ends. CDR3 length equals 14 residues. Here the CDR3 DNA reads TGTGCCAGCAGCTTAGCGGGGGGCAATCAGCCCCAGCATTTT. It translates to CASSLAGGNQPQHF.

With respect to this clone: Other DNA sequences in the sample encode the same CDR3. The genes are TRBV18 and TRBJ1-3; D remains unclear. The V gene lost 2 bases and the J gene lost 0 bases, with 5 bases spanning the gap. CDR1 is KGHSH, CDR2 LQKENI, per germline. CDR3 length equals 14 residues. For the CDR3, the DNA is TGTGCCAGCTCACCAGGGAACTCTGGAAACACCATATATTTT. It is translated as CASSPGNSGNTIYF.

Concerning this clone itself: Other DNA sequences of this sample code for an identical CDR3. The gene calls are TRBV19 and TRBJ1-5, with 8 bases lining up with TRBD1. The CDR3 runs 15 residues. V gave up 4 bases and J gave up 0 bases; unmatched junction bases: 2. Germline CDR1 LNHDA, CDR2 SQIVND (reference sequence). CDR3 region: CASSRQGFSNQPQHF. The CDR3 coding sequence is TGTGCCAGTAGTAGACAGGGGTTTAGCAATCAGCCCCAGCATTTT.

The rearrangement links TRBV10-3 to TRBJ1-6; 7 positions match TRBD1. With 6 bases clipped from V and 7 bases from J, the junction kept 12 bases outside the gene matches. Per germline, CDR1 ENHRY and CDR2 SYGVKD. The CDR3 sequence is 16 residues long. The CDR3 nucleotides are TGTGCCATCAGAAAGGGACAGAGTGAAGAGAATTCACCCCTCCACTTT. Translated: CAIRKGQSEENSPLHF.

The V call is TRBV14, the J call TRBJ1-2; D is perhaps TRBD1 (6 bases). The CDR3 has 13 residues. Germline-derived CDR1 and CDR2 are SGHDN and FVKESK. V was trimmed by 0 bases and J by 9 bases, leaving 11 bases between them. The CDR3 is CASSQEGRGSYTF. The CDR3 region has the DNA TGTGCCAGCAGCCAAGAGGGCAGGGGCAGCTACACCTTC.

The chain couples TRBV18 to TRBJ1-1; a weak D match, TRBD1 (5 bases). The germline gives CDR1 KGHSH, CDR2 LQKENI. CDR3 length: 15 amino acids. The V gene lost 1 base and the J gene lost 1 base, with 10 bases spanning the gap. DNA for the CDR3: TGTGCCAGCTCACCACTAGGGACGGAGAACACTGAAGCTTTCTTT. Translation: CASSPLGTENTEAFF.

This clone was seen once. The V call is TRBV7-8, the J call TRBJ2-3; tentatively, D is TRBD1 or TRBD2 (5 bases each). V was trimmed by 5 bases and J by 6 bases, leaving 18 bases between them. CDR3 size: 15 residues. CDR1 is SGHVS, CDR2 FQNEAQ, per germline. DNA of the CDR3: TGTGCCAGCAGCCCAGGGTGGGGGTCCTGGGATACGCAGTATTTT. Its protein product is CASSPGWGSWDTQYF.

This clone has just one count. The J gene is TRBJ2-5, the V gene TRBV18, with 8 bases identical to TRBD1. Germline V gives CDR1 KGHSH, CDR2 LQKENI. The CDR3 runs 17 residues. V trimming: 6 bases; J trimming: 3 bases; junction bases outside the gene matches: 15. The DNA of the CDR3 is TGTGCCAGCTCGCCCCAACAAGTACAGGGGGACGAAGAGACCCAGTACTTC. Translated: CASSPQQVQGDEETQYF.

CDR3 nucleotides: TGCGCCAGCAGCCCGGGCTATGGCTACACCTTC. It encodes CASSPGYGYTF. This sequence joins TRBV4-1 and TRBJ1-2; no definite D call. This CDR3 is 11 amino acids long. The V end was cut by 4 bases, the J end by 4 bases, with 4 bases between. Germline V gives CDR1 MGHRA, CDR2 YSYEKL.

The chain links TRBV3-1 (or the pseudogene TRBV3-2) to TRBJ1-3, with D possibly matching TRBD1 (5 bases). The V and J ends lost 4 bases and 2 bases respectively, with 12 bases between them. Looked up from germline, CDR1 is LGHDT and CDR2 is YNNKEL (reference sequence). The CDR3 covers 15 residues. CDR3 residues: CASSLPSGAGNTIYF. In nucleotides, the CDR3 is TGTGCCAGCAGCCTCCCCTCGGGGGCTGGAAACACCATATATTTT.

This chain connects TRBV7-2 to TRBJ2-1; 10 nucleotides align to TRBD2. V trimming: 4 bases; J trimming: 4 bases; junction bases outside the gene matches: 7. CDR3 size: 16 residues. The germline gives CDR1 SGHTA, CDR2 FQGNSA. CDR3 sequence reads: CASSSRTSGQYNEQFF. CDR3 DNA sequence: TGTGCCAGCAGCTCCCGGACTAGCGGACAATACAATGAGCAGTTCTTC.

This chain connects TRBV10-3 to TRBJ2-5; D gene unclear. Germline V gene data show CDR1 as ENHRY and CDR2 as SYGVKD. The V and J ends lost 6 bases and 4 bases respectively, with 6 bases between them. The CDR3 loop spans 11 amino acids. DNA for the CDR3: TGTGCCATCAGGGACCGAGAGACCCAGTACTTC. This gives the protein CAIRDRETQYF.

This sequence joins TRBV29-1 and TRBJ1-6, with D perhaps matching TRBD1 (6 bases). CDR1 and CDR2 (germline): SQVTM, ANQGSEA. The V end lost 7 bases, the J end lost 8 bases, and 15 bases lay between the germline ends. This CDR3 region has 13 residues. CDR3 sequence reads: CSAGTGLDSPLHF. The CDR3 nucleotides are TGCAGCGCCGGCACAGGGCTAGATTCACCCCTCCACTTT. Full variable domain (outside the CDR3, taken from reference TRBV29-1 and TRBJ1-6): SAVISQKPSRDICQRGTSLTIQCQVDSQVTMMFWYRQQPGQSLTLIATANQGSEATYESGFVIDKFPISRPNLTFSTLTVSNMSPEDSSIYLCSAGTGLDSPLHFGNGTRLTVT.

V and J are TRBV30 and TRBJ1-4; D perhaps matches TRBD1 (5 bases). CDR1 is GTSNPN, CDR2 SVGIG, per germline (reference sequence). The CDR3 loop spans 15 amino acids. Between the trimmed V and J ends, which lost 0 bases and 4 bases, there was a span of 12 bases. The CDR3 spells CAWSVRGTINEKLFF. In DNA, the CDR3 is TGTGCCTGGAGTGTACGGGGCACCATTAATGAAAAACTGTTTTTT.

The chain has TRBV7-9 and TRBJ1-6; the D gene is possibly TRBD1 (5 bases). V was trimmed by 0 bases and J by 8 bases, leaving 11 bases between them. Germline V gene data show CDR1 as SEHNR and CDR2 as FQNEAQ (reference sequence). The CDR3 totals 15 residues. CDR3 DNA: TGTGCCAGCAGCTTAGCGCTCCCGGGGGATTCACCCCTCCACTTT. Translation gives CASSLALPGDSPLHF.

The chain joins TRBV19 to TRBJ1-5; D call uncertain. Germline CDR1 and CDR2: LNHDA and SQIVND (reference sequence). The CDR3 spans 14 residues. V lost 2 bases and J lost 0, with 5 bases in between. In DNA, the CDR3 is TGTGCCAGTAGTATAACGGATAGCAATCAGCCCCAGCATTTT. It specifies CASSITDSNQPQHF. Full variable domain (outside the CDR3, taken from reference TRBV19 and TRBJ1-5): DGGITQSPKYLFRKEGQNVTLSCEQNLNHDAMYWYRQDPGQGLRLIYYSQIVNDFQKGDIAEGYSVSREKKESFPLTVTSAQKNPTAFYLCASSITDSNQPQHFGDGTRLSIL.

The rearrangement uses TRBV30 and TRBJ1-6, with 7 bases matching TRBD1. Trimming at V came to 3 bases and at J to 5 bases, leaving 7 bases not matched to a gene. This CDR3 has 15 amino acids. Germline V gives CDR1 GTSNPN, CDR2 SVGIG (reference sequence). The CDR3, as DNA: TGTGCCTGGAGCGGGGACAGAACGAATAATTCACCCCTCCACTTT. Amino acid sequence: CAWSGDRTNNSPLHF.

The chain joins TRBV11-3 to TRBJ2-3; 7 positions agree with TRBD2. The ends lost 3 bases at V and 2 bases at J; junction bases unmatched: 8. The CDR3 is made up of 16 amino acids. Germline-derived CDR1 and CDR2 are SGHNT and YENEEA. CDR3 protein: CASSLGGGEYTDTQYF. CDR3 DNA sequence: TGTGCCAGCAGCTTGGGGGGAGGGGAATACACAGATACGCAGTATTTT.

The chain uses TRBV5-1 and TRBJ2-3, with 10 nucleotides matching TRBD1. Germline trimming cut 4 bases from V and 5 bases from J; bases unmatched to any gene: 4. The CDR3 loop spans 14 amino acids. CDR1 and CDR2 from the germline V gene are SGHRS and YFSETQ. This chain's CDR3 is CASSQDRGQDTQYF. As DNA, the CDR3 is TGCGCCAGCAGCCAAGACAGGGGGCAAGATACGCAGTATTTT.